This TCR beta chain was obtained from a study of blood T cell repertoires in COVID-19. Study summary: Acute and convalescent COVID-19 specimens originated in the United States, Italy and Spain. In each case, the material was cDNA or gDNA derived from T cells, B-cell-depleted T cells, or PBMCs.

V trimming: 0 bases; J trimming: 4 bases; junction bases outside the gene matches: 9. This CDR3 has 16 residues. Germline values: CDR1 SGHRS, CDR2 YFSETQ. Per the original methods: Amplification of reference gene primers provided the estimated nucleated cell counts. The table came from immunoSEQ multiplex PCR; TCRdb's copy has only in-frame clones and leaves some out. V, J and clone size are taken as reported in that table, and D and trimming were inferred from the DNA itself. The sample gives roughly 110,000 clones, 82% of which show up once; roughly 7.7% is in the top ten. This clone was observed a handful of times.

Material: peripheral blood. This receptor was identified in an older man with acute or convalescent COVID-19. This sequence joins TRBV5-1 and TRBJ1-2; 7 positions agree with TRBD1. CDR3 nucleotide sequence: TGCGCCAGCAGCTTGGTACGACAGGGTGGGACCTATGGCTACACCTTC. Translation gives CASSLVRQGGTYGYTF. Variable domain in full (rest from reference TRBV5-1 and TRBJ1-2): KAGVTQTPRYLIKTRGQQVTLSCSPISGHRSVSWYQQTPGQGLQFLFEYFSETQRNKGNFPGRFSGRQFSNSRSEMNVSTLELGDSALYLCASSLVRQGGTYGYTFGSGTRLTVV.